The present entry profiles one T cell receptor (beta chain) with its context. Its target is unknown. Each and every patient relapsed after autologous stem cell transplantation, and patients got differing brentuximab vedotin exposure. The data were taken from a study of PD-1 blockade in classical Hodgkin lymphoma. Sequencing was performed with immunoSEQ multiplex PCR; in TCRdb, only in-frame clones are kept and a portion is missing. The sample has around 20,000 clones, roughly 77% seen once. Study results and limitations: Newly diagnosed patients were reported to start with lower TCR diversity than healthy donors.

This sequence was found in a human donor with classical Hodgkin lymphoma. The sequenced sample was peripheral blood mononuclear cells (PBMCs), obtained before the second cycle of nivolumab.

The CDR3 here is CASSLTGPLNSNQPQHF. The DNA of the CDR3 is TGTGCCAGTAGCCTGACAGGGCCCCTGAATAGCAATCAGCCCCAGCATTTT. The chain employs TRBV19 and TRBJ1-5, with 7 bases lining up with TRBD1. Germline CDR1 LNHDA, CDR2 SQIVND (reference sequence). The V gene end was trimmed by 6 bases and the J gene end by 0 bases; junction bases not matched to a gene: 11. CDR3 length: 17 residues. Full variable domain (rest looked up from reference TRBV19 and TRBJ1-5): DGGITQSPKYLFRKEGQNVTLSCEQNLNHDAMYWYRQDPGQGLRLIYYSQIVNDFQKGDIAEGYSVSREKKESFPLTVTSAQKNPTAFYLCASSLTGPLNSNQPQHFGDGTRLSIL.